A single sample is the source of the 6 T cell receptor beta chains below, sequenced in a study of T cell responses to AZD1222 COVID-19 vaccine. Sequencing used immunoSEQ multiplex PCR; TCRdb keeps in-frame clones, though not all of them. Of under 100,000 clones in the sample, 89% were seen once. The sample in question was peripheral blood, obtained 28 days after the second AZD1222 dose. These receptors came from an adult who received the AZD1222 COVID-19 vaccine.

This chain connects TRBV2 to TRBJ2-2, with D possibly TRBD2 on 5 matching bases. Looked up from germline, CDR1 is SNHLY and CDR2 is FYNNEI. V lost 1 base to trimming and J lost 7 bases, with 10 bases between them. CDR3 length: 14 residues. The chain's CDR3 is CASSEVPRGGELFF. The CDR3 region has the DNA TGTGCCAGCAGTGAAGTGCCCCGGGGCGGGGAGCTGTTTTTT.

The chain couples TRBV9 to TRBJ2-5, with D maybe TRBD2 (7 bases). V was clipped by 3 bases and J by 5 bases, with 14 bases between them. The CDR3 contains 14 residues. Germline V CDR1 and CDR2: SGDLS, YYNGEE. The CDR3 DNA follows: TGTGCCAGCAGCGAGGCGGGGGCGGCGGAGACCCAGTACTTC. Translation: CASSEAGAAETQYF.

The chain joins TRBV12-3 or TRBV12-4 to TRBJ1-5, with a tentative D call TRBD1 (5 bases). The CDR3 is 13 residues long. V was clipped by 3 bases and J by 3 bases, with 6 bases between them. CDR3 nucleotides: TGTGCCAGCAGTTTGACAGACAATCAGCCCCAGCATTTT. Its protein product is CASSLTDNQPQHF.

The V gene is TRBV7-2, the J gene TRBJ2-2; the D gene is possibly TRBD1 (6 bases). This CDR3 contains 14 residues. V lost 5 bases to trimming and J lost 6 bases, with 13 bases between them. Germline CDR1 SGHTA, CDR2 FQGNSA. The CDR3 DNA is TGTGCCAGCAGCCCCAGGGGTGACGCCGGGGAGCTGTTTTTT. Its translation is CASSPRGDAGELFF.

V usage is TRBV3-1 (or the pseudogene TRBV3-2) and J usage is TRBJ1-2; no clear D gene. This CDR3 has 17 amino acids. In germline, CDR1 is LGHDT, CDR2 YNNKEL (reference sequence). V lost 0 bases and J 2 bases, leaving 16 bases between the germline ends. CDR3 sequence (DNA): TGTGCCAGCAGCCAAGAGGCCCCCTTGGACGTCAACTATGGCTACACCTTC. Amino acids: CASSQEAPLDVNYGYTF.

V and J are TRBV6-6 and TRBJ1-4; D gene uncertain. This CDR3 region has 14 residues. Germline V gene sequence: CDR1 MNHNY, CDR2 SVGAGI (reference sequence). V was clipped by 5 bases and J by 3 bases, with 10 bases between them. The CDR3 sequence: CASSHIRANEKLFF. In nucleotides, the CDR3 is TGTGCCAGCAGTCATATTCGGGCTAATGAAAAACTGTTTTTT.